This TCR beta chain stems from a study of blood T cell repertoires in COVID-19. Study details: From T cells, B-cell-depleted T cells, or PBMCs came the material, which was cDNA or gDNA.

Clones were read by immunoSEQ multiplex PCR, and TCRdb kept only the in-frame ones, dropping some. The data show about 70,000 clones, nearly 90% seen once. This CDR3 spans 14 amino acids. V was clipped by 6 bases and J by 2 bases; unmatched bases: 5. CDR1 MNHEY and CDR2 SVGAGI come from the germline V gene. The sequenced sample consisted of peripheral blood. This TCR was recovered from a man in his 60s with acute or convalescent COVID-19. V usage is TRBV6-5 and J usage is TRBJ2-3, with TRBD2 matching over 7 bases. The DNA of the CDR3 is TGTGCCAGCAGCCTCGGGGGGATCACAGATACGCAGTATTTT. This encodes CASSLGGITDTQYF.